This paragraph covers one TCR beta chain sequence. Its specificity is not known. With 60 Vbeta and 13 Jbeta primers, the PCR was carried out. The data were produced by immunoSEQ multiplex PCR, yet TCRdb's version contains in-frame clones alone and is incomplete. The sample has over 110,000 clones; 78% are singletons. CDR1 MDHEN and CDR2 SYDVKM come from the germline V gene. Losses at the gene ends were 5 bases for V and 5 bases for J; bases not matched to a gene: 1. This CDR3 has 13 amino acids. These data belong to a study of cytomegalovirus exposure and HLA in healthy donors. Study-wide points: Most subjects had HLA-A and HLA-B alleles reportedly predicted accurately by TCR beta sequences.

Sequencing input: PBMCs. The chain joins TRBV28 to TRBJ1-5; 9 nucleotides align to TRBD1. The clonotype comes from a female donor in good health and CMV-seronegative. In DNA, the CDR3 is TGTGCCAGCAGTCGGACAGGGGATCAGCCCCAGCATTTT. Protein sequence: CASSRTGDQPQHF.